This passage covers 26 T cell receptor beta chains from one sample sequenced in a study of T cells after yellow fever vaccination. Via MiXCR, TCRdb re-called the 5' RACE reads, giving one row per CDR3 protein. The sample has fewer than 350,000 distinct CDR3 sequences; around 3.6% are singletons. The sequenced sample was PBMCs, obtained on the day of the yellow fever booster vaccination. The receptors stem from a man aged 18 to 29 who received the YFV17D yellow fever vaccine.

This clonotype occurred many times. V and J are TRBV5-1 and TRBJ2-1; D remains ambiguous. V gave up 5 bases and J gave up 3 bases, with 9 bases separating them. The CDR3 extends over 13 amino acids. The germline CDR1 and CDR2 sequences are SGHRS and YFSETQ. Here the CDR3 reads CASSGSYYNEQFF. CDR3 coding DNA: TGCGCCAGCAGTGGGTCATACTACAATGAGCAGTTCTTC.

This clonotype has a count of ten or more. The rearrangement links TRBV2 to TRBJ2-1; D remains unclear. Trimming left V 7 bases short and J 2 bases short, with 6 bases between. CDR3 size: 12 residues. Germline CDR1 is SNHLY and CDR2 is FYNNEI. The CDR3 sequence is CASTGPYNEQFF. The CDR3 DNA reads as TGTGCCAGCACTGGACCCTACAATGAGCAGTTCTTC.

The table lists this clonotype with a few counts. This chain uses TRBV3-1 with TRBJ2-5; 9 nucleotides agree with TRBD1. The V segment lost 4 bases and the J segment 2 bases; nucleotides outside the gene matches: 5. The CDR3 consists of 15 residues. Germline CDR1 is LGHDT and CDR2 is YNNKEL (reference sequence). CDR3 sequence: CASSPRDRVQETQYF. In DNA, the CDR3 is TGTGCCAGCAGCCCAAGGGACAGGGTTCAAGAGACCCAGTACTTC.

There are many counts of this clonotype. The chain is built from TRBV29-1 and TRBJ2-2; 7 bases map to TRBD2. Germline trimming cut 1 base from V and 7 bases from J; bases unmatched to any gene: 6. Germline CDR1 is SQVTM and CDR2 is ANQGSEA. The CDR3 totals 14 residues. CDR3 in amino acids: CSVEASGAGGELFF. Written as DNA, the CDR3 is TGCAGCGTTGAAGCGAGCGGGGCGGGCGGGGAGCTGTTTTTT.

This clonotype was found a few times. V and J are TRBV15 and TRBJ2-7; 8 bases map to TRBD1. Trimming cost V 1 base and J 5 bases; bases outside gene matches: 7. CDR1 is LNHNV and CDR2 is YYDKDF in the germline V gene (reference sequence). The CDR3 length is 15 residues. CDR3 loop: CATSRVTGAKNEQYF. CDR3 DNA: TGTGCCACCAGCAGAGTGACAGGGGCAAAGAACGAGCAGTACTTC.

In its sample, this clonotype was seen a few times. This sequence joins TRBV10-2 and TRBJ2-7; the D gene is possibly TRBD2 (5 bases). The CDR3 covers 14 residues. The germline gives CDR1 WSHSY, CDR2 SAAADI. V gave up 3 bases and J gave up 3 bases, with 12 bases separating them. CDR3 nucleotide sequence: TGCGCCAGCAGTGAAGGCGGAGGTTACTACGAGCAGTACGTC. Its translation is CASSEGGGYYEQYV.

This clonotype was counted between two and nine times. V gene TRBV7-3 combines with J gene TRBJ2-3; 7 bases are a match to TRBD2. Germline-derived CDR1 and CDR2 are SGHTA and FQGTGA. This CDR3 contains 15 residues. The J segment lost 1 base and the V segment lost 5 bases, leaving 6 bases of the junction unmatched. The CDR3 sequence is CASSLRGVGTDTQYF. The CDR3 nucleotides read TGTGCCAGCAGCCTACGGGGGGTGGGCACAGATACGCAGTATTTT.

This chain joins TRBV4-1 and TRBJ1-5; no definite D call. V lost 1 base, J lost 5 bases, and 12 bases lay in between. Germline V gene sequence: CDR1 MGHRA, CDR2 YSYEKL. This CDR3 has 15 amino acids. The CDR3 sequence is CASSQVSRVDQPQHF. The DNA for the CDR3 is TGCGCCAGCAGCCAAGTTTCGAGGGTAGATCAGCCCCAGCATTTT.

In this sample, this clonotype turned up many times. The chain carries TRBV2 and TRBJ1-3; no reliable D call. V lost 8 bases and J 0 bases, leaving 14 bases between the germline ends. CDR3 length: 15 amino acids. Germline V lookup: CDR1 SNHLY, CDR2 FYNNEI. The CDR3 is CASAYDFGSGNTIYF. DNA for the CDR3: TGTGCCAGCGCGTACGACTTTGGCTCTGGAAACACCATATATTTT.

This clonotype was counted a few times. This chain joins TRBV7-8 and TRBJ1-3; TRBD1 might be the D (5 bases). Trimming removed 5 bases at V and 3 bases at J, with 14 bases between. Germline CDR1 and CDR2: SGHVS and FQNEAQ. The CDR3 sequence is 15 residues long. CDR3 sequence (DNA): TGTGCCAGCAGCCAGGCCCCAGGGTATGGAAACACCATATATTTT. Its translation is CASSQAPGYGNTIYF.

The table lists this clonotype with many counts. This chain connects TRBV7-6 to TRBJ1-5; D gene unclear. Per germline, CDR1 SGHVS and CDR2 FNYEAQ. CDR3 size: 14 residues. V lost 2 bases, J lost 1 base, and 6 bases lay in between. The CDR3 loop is CASSLSSSNQPQHF. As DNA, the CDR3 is TGTGCCAGCAGCTTAAGTAGCAGCAATCAGCCCCAGCATTTT.

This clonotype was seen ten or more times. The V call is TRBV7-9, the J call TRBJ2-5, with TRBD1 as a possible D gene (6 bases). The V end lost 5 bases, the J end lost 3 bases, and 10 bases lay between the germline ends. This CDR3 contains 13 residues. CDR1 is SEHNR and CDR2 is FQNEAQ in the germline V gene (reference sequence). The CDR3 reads CASSRRGKETQYF. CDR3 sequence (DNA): TGTGCCAGCAGCCGAAGGGGGAAAGAGACCCAGTACTTC. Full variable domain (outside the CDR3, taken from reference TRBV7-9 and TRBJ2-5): DTGVSQNPRHKITKRGQNVTFRCDPISEHNRLYWYRQTLGQGPEFLTYFQNEAQLEKSRLLSDRFSAERPKGSFSTLEIQRTEQGDSAMYLCASSRRGKETQYFGPGTRLLVL.

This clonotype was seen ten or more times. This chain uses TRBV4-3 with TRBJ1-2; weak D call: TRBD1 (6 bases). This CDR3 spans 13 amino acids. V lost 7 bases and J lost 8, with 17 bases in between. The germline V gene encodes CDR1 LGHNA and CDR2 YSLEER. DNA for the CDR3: TGCGCCAGCAAAGACCAGGGGCGTAGGGGCTACACCTTC. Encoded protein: CASKDQGRRGYTF.

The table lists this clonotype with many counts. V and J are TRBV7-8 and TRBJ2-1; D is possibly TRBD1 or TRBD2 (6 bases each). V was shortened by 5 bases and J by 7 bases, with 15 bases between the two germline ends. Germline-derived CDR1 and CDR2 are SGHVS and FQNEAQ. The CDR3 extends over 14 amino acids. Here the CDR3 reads CASSIGGLRNEQFF. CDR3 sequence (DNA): TGTGCCAGCAGCATAGGGGGGTTGAGAAATGAGCAGTTCTTC.

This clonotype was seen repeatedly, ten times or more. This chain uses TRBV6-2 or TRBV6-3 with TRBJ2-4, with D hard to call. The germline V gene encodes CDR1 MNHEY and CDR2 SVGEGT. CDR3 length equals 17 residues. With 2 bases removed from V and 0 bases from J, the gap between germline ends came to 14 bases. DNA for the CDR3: TGTGCCAGCAGTTACCCACAACACCCTGGAGCCAAAAACATTCAGTACTTC. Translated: CASSYPQHPGAKNIQYF.

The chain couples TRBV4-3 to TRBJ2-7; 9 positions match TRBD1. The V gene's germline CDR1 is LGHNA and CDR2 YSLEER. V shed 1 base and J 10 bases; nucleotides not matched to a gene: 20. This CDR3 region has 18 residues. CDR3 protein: CASSQGFGPGQGTALQYF. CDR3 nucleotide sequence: TGCGCCAGCAGCCAAGGTTTCGGGCCGGGACAGGGAACCGCTTTACAGTACTTC.

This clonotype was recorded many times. The CDR3 here is CASSPTGTAKNIQYF. The CDR3 DNA reads as TGTGCCAGCAGTCCCACCGGGACCGCCAAAAACATTCAGTACTTC. The chain employs TRBV12-3 or TRBV12-4 and TRBJ2-4; D possibly matches TRBD1 or TRBD2 (5 bases each). The CDR3 sequence is 15 residues long. V lost 5 bases and J 1 base, leaving 12 bases between the germline ends.

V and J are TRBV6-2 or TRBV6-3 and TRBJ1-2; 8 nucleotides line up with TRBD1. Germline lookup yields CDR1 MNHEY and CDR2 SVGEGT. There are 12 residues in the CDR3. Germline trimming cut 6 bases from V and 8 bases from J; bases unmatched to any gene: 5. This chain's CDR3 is CASSATGAGYTF. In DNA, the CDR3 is TGTGCCAGCAGCGCGACAGGGGCCGGCTACACCTTC.

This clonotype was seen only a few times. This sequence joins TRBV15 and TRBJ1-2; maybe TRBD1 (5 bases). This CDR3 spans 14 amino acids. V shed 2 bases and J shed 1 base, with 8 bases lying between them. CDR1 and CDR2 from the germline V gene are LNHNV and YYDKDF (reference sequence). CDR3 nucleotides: TGTGCCACCAGCAGAAGAGGGGTTAACTATGGCTACACCTTC. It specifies CATSRRGVNYGYTF.

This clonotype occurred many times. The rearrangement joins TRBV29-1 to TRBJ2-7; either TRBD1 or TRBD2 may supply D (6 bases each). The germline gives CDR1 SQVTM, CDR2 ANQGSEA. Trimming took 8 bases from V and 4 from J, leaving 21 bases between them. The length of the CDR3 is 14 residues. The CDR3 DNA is TGCAGCTCGGTGGGGGGCTCTCCTACGTACGAGCAGTACTTC. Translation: CSSVGGSPTYEQYF.

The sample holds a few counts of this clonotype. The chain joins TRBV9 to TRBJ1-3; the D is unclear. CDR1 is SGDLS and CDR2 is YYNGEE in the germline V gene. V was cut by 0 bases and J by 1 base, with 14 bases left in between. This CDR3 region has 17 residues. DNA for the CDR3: TGTGCCAGCAGCGTAGATCCCGGGTGGCAATCTGGAAACACCATATATTTT. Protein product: CASSVDPGWQSGNTIYF. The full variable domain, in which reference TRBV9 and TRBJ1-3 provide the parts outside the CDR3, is DSGVTQTPKHLITATGQRVTLRCSPRSGDLSVYWYQQSLDQGLQFLIQYYNGEERAKGNILERFSAQQFPDLHSELNLSSLELGDSALYFCASSVDPGWQSGNTIYFGEGSWLTVV.

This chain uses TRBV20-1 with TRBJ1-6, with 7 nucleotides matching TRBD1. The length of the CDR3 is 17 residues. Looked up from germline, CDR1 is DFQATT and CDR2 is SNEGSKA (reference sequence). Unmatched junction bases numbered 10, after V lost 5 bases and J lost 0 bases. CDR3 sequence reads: CSAPRAGGISYNSPLHF. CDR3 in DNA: TGCAGTGCTCCACGAGCAGGGGGAATCTCCTATAATTCACCCCTCCACTTT.

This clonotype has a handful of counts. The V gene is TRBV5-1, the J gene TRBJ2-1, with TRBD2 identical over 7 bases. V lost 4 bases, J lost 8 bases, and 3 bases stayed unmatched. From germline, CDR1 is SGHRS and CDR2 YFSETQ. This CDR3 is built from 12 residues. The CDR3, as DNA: TGCGCCAGCAGCCGGGGAGGGTATGAGCAGTTCTTC. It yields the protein CASSRGGYEQFF.

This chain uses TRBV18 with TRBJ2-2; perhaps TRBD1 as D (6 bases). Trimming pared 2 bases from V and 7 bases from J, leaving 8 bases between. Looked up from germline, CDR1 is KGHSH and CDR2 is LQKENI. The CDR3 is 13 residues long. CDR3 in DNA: TGTGCCAGCTCACCAAGGGGGAACGGGGAGCTGTTTTTT. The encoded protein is CASSPRGNGELFF.

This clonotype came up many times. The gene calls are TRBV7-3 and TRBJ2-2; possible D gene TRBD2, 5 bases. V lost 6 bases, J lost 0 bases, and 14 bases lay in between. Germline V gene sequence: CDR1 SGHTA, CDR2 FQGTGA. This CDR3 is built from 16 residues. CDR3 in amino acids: CASRLEDASNTGELFF. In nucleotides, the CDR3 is TGTGCCAGCAGGCTGGAGGACGCCTCGAACACCGGGGAGCTGTTTTTT.

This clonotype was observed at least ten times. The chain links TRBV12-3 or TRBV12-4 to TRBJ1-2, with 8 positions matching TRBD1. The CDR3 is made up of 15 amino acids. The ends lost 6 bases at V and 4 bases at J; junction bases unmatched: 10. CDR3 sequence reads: CASSSPAGGRYGYTF. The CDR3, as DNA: TGTGCCAGCAGCTCCCCGGCAGGGGGCCGCTATGGCTACACCTTC.